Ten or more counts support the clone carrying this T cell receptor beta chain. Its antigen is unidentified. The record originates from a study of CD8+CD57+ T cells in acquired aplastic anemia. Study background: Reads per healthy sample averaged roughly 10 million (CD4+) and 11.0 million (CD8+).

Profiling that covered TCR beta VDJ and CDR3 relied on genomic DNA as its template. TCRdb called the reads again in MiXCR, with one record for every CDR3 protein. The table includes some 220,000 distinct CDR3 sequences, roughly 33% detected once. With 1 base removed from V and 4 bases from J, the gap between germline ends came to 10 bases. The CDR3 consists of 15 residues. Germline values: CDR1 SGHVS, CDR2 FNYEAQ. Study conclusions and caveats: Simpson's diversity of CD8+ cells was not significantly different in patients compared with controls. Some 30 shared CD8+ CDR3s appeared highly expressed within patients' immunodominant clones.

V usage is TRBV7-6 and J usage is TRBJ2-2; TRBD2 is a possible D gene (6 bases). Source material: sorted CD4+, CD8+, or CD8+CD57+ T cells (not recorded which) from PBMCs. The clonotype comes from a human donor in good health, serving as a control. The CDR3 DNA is TGTGCCAGCAGCTTAGGGCGCGGGACCACCGGGGAGCTGTTTTTT. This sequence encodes CASSLGRGTTGELFF.